This TCR delta chain originates from a study of gamma-delta chains in newborns, infants, children. At the level of the study: Microbial exposure reportedly drives polyclonal innate γδ T cell expansion after birth.

This CDR3 comprises 20 residues. Germline V lookup: CDR1 GEAIGNYY, CDR2 EKD. In the case of this clone: This likely came from a read error, as a far larger clone is one base away.

TCRdb re-processed the reads via CATT. Counted here are about 1,200 delta-chain clones, 2.5% to 3% occurring once; the ten biggest clones make up 16%. This rearrangement joins TRDV2 to TRDJ3, with TRDD3 matching 11 bases. The clonotype comes from a child who was a newborn, infant or young child, either healthy, febrile or measles-vaccinated (not recorded which). The sequenced sample consisted of blood. The CDR3 reads CACDGMGDTTSSRDTRQMFF. CDR3 DNA sequence: TGTGCCTGTGACGGAATGGGGGATACGACAAGCTCCCGGGACACCCGACAGATGTTTTTC.